This T cell receptor (beta chain) was captured by sequencing in a study of CD8 T cells in Susac syndrome. With respect to this clonotype: What it binds is unknown.

Regarding the study as a whole: By the study's own acknowledgment, its TCR sequencing and HLA analysis included relatively few individuals.

TEMRA cells were FACS-enriched and CD8+ and CD4+ T cells negatively isolated. Per germline, CDR1 LGHDT and CDR2 YNNKEL (reference sequence). The V gene end was trimmed by 1 base and the J gene end by 8 bases; junction bases not matched to a gene: 9. There are 16 residues in the CDR3. Roughly 0.45 to 1 ug RNA was reverse transcribed with random hexamers. One entry per CDR3 protein results from TCRdb running MiXCR on the immunoSEQ multiplex PCR reads. The data show about 240,000 distinct CDR3 sequences, with almost 97% seen just once and 0.095% to 0.12% held by the top ten. The sequencing input was CD4+ T cells from PBMCs. The V call is TRBV3-1, the J call TRBJ2-1; 9 bases match TRBD2. This TCR derives from a human donor with Susac syndrome. Written as DNA, the CDR3 is TGTGCCAGCAGCCAAGGGTATGCGGGAGGGAGGGATGAGCAGTTCTTC. It encodes CASSQGYAGGRDEQFF.